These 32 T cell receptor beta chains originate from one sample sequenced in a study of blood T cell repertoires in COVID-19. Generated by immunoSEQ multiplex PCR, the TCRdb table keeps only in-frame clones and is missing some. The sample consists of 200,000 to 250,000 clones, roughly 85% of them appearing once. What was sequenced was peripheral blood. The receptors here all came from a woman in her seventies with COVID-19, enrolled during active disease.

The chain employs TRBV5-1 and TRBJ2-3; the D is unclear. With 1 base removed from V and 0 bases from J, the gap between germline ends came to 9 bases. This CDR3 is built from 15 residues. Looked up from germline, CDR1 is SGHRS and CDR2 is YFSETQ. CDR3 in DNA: TGCGCCAGCAGCTTGAATAGCCCAAGCACAGATACGCAGTATTTT. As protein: CASSLNSPSTDTQYF.

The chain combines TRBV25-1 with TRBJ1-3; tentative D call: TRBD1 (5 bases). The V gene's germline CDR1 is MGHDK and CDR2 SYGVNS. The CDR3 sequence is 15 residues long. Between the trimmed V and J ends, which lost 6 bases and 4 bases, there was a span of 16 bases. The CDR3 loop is CASSDHGARGNTIYF. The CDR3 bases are TGTGCCAGCAGCGACCATGGGGCAAGGGGAAACACCATATATTTT.

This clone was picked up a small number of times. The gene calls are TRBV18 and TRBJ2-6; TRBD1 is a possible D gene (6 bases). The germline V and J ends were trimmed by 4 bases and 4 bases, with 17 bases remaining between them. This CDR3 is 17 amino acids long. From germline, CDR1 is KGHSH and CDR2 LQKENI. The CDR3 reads CASSHRVLSAGANVLTF. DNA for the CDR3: TGTGCCAGCTCACACAGGGTTCTTAGTGCCGGGGCCAACGTCCTGACTTTC.

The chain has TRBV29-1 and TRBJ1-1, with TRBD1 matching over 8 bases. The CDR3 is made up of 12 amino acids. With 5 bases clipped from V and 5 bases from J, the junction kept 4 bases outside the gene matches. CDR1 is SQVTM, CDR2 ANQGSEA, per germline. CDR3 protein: CSVRTGKTEAFF. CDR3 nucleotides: TGCAGCGTTAGGACAGGGAAGACTGAAGCTTTCTTT.

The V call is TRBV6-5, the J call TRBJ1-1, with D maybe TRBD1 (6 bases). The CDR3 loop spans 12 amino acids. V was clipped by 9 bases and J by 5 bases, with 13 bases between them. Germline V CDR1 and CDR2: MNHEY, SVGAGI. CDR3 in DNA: TGTGCCAGTGGCCAAAGGGGGACTGAAGCTTTCTTT. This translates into CASGQRGTEAFF.

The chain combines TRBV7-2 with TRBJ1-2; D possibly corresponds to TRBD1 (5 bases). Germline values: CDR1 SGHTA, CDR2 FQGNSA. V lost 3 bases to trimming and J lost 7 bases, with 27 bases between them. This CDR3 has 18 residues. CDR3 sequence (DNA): TGTGCCAGCAGCTTGCTCCCTTTTGGCGCAGGGCCGATTGGTGGCTACACCTTC. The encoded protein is CASSLLPFGAGPIGGYTF.

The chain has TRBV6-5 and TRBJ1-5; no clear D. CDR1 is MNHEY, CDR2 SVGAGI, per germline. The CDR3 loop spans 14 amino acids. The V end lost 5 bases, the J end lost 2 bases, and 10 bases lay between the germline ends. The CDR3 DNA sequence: TGTGCCAGCAGTAGAGTTTATGGCAATCAGCCCCAGCATTTT. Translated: CASSRVYGNQPQHF.

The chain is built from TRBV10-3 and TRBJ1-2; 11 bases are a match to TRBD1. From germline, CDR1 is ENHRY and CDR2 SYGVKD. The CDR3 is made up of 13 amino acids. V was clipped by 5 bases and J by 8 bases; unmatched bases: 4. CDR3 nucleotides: TGTGCCATCAGTATGGACAGGGGGCACGGCTACACCTTC. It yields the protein CAISMDRGHGYTF.

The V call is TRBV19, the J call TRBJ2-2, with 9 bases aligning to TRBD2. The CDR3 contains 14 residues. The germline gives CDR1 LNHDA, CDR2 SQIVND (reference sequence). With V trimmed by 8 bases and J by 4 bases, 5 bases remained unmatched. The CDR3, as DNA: TGTGCCAGTGCGGGACTAGCCGGCACCGGGGAGCTGTTTTTT. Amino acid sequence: CASAGLAGTGELFF.

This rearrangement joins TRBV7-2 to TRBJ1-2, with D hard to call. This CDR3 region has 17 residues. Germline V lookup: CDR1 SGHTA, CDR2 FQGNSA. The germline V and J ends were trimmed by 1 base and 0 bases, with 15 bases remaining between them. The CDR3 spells CASSLVGTALANYGYTF. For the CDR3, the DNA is TGTGCCAGCAGCTTAGTAGGTACCGCCCTAGCTAACTATGGCTACACCTTC. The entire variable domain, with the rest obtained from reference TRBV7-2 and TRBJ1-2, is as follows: GAGVSQSPSNKVTEKGKDVELRCDPISGHTALYWYRQSLGQGLEFLIYFQGNSAPDKSGLPSDRFSAERTGGSVSTLTIQRTQQEDSAVYLCASSLVGTALANYGYTFGSGTRLTVV.

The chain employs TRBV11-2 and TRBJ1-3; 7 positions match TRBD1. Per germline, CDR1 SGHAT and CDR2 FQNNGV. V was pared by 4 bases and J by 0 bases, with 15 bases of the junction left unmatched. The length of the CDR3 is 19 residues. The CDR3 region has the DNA TGTGCCAGCAGCTCCCGACCGGGACAGCGGGCGGTCTCTGGAAACACCATATATTTT. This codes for CASSSRPGQRAVSGNTIYF. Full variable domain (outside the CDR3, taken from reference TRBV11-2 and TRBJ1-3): EAGVAQSPRYKIIEKRQSVAFWCNPISGHATLYWYQQILGQGPKLLIQFQNNGVVDDSQLPKDRFSAERLKGVDSTLKIQPAKLEDSAVYLCASSSRPGQRAVSGNTIYFGEGSWLTVV.

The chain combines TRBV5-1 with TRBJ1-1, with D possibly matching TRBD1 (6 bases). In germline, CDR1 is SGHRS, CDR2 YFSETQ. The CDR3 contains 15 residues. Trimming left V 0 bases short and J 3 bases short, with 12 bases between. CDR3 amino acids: CASSLAGQGYTEAFF. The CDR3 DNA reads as TGCGCCAGCAGCTTGGCCGGTCAGGGGTACACTGAAGCTTTCTTT.

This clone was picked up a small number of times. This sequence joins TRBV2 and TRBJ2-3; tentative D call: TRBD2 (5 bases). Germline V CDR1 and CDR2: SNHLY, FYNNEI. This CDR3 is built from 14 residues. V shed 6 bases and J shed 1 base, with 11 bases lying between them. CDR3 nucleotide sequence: TGTGCCAGCAGGACGGACTTCGGCACAGATACGCAGTATTTT. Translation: CASRTDFGTDTQYF. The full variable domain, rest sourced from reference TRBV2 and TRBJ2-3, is EPEVTQTPSHQVTQMGQEVILRCVPISNHLYFYWYRQILGQKVEFLVSFYNNEISEKSEIFDDQFSVERPDGSNFTLKIRSTKLEDSAMYFCASRTDFGTDTQYFGPGTRLTVL.

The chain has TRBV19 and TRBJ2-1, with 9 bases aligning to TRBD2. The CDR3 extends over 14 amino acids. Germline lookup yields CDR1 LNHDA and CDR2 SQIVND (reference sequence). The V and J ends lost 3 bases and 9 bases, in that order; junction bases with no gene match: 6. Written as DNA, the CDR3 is TGTGCCAGTAGTATGGCGGGAGGGACCCTTGAGCAGTTCTTC. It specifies CASSMAGGTLEQFF.

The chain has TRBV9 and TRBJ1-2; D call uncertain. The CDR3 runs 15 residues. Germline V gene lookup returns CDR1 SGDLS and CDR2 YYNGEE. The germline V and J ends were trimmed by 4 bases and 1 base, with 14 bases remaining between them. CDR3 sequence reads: CASSPSTRYNYGYTF. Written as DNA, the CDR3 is TGTGCCAGCAGCCCGTCGACACGATATAACTATGGCTACACCTTC.

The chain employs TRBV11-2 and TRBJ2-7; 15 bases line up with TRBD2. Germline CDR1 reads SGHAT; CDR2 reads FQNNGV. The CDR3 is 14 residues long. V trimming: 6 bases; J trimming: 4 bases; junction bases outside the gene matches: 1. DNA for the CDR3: TGTGCCAGCAGGGGACTAGCGGGGGGTTACGAGCAGTACTTC. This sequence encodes CASRGLAGGYEQYF.

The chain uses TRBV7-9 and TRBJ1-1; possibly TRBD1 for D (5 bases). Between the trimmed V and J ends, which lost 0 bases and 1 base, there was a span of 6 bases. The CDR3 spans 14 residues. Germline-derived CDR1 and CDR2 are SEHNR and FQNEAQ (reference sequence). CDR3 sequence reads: CASSLAQGNTEAFF. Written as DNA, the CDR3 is TGTGCCAGCAGCTTAGCGCAGGGGAACACTGAAGCTTTCTTT.

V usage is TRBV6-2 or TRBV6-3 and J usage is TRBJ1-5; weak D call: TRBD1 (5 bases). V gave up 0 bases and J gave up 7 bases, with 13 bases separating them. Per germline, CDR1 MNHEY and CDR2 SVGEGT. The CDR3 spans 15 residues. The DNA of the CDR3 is TGTGCCAGCAGTTACTCGAGTAGGGGAGGCCAGCCCCAGCATTTT. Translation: CASSYSSRGGQPQHF.

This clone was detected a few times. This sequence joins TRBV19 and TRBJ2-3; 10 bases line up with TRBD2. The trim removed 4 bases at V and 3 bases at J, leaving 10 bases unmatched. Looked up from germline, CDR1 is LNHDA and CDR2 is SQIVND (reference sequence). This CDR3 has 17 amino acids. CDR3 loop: CASSRIWLAGVTDTQYF. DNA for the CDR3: TGTGCCAGTAGTAGAATTTGGCTAGCGGGGGTAACAGATACGCAGTATTTT.

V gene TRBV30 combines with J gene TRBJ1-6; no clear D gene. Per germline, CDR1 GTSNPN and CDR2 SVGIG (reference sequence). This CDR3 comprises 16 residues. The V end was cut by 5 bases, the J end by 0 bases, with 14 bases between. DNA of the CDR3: TGTGCCTGGGGCGGAATGATGAGCTCCTATAATTCACCCCTCCACTTT. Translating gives CAWGGMMSSYNSPLHF. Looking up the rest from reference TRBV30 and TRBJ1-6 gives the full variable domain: SQTIHQWPATLVQPVGSPLSLECTVEGTSNPNLYWYRQAAGRGLQLLFYSVGIGQISSEVPQNLSASRPQDRQFILSSKKLLLSDSGFYLCAWGGMMSSYNSPLHFGNGTRLTVT.

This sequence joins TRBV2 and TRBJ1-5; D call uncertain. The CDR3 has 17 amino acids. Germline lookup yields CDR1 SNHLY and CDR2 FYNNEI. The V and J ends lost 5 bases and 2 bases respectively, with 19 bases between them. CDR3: CASSWNHLSGRNQPQHF. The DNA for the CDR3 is TGTGCCAGCAGTTGGAACCATCTCTCAGGCCGCAATCAGCCCCAGCATTTT.

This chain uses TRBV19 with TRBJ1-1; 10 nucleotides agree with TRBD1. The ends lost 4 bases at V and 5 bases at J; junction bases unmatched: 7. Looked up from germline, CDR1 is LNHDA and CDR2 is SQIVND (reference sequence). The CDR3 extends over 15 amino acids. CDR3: CASSNAGTGVTEAFF. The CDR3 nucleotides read TGTGCCAGTAGTAACGCCGGGACAGGGGTGACTGAAGCTTTCTTT.

Here the CDR3 reads CASSPTGNYGYTF. For the CDR3, the DNA is TGTGCCAGCTCACCTACAGGGAACTATGGCTACACCTTC. The chain joins TRBV18 to TRBJ1-2; D is possibly TRBD1 (6 bases). This CDR3 is 13 amino acids long. Germline CDR1 KGHSH, CDR2 LQKENI. V dropped 3 bases and J dropped 2 bases, with 7 bases sitting between them.

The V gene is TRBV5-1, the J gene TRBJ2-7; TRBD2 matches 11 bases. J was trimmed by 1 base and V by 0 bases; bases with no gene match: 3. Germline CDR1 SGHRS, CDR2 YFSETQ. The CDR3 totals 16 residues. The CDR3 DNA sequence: TGCGCCAGCAGCTTGGGAACTAGCGGGGGATCCTACGAGCAGTACTTC. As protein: CASSLGTSGGSYEQYF.

The CDR3 DNA is TGTGCCAGCAGCCAAGGGAGGGAGGGTGCCCAGCATTTT. It specifies CASSQGREGAQHF. The V gene is TRBV3-1 (or the pseudogene TRBV3-2), the J gene TRBJ1-5; D is unclear. From germline, CDR1 is LGHDT and CDR2 YNNKEL (reference sequence). The V end lost 1 base, the J end lost 11 bases, and 12 bases lay between the germline ends. The CDR3 contains 13 residues.

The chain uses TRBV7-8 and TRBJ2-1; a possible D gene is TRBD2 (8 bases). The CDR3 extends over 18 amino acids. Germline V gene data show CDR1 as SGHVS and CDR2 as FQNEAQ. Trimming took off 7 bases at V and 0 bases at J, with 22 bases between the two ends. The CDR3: CASIPGGGQASSYNEQFF. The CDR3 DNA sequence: TGTGCCAGCATACCGGGAGGGGGCCAGGCCAGCTCCTACAATGAGCAGTTCTTC.

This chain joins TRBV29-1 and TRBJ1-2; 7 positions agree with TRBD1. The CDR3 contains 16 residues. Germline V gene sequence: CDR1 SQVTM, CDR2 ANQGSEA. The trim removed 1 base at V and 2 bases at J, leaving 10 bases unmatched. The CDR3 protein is CSVEVPSGTENYGYTF. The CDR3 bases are TGCAGCGTTGAAGTCCCTTCCGGGACAGAAAACTATGGCTACACCTTC.

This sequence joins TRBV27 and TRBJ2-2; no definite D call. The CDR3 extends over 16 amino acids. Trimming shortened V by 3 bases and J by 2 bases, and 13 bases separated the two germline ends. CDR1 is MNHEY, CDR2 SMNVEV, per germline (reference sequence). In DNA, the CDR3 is TGTGCCAGCAGTTTTTGGCCTGGCACAAACACCGGGGAGCTGTTTTTT. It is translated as CASSFWPGTNTGELFF.

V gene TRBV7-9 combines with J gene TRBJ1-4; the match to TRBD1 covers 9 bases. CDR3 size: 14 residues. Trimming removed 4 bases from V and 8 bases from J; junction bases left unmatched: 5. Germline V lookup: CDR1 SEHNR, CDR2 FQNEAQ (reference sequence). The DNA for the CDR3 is TGTGCCAGCAGCTCCCGGACAGGGGCCGAAAAACTGTTTTTT. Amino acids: CASSSRTGAEKLFF.

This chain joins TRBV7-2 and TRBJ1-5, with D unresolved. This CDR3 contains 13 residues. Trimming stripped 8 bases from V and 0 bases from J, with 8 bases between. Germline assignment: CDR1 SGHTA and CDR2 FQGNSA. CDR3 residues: CASSPNSNQPQHF. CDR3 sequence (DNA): TGTGCCAGCTCCCCAAATAGCAATCAGCCCCAGCATTTT.

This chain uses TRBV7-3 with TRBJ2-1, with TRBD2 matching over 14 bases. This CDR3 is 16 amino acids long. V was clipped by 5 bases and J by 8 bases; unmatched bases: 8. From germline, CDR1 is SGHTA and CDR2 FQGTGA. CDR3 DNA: TGTGCCAGCAGCCCCTCGGGACTAGCGGGAGTCCATGAGCAGTTCTTC. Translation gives CASSPSGLAGVHEQFF.

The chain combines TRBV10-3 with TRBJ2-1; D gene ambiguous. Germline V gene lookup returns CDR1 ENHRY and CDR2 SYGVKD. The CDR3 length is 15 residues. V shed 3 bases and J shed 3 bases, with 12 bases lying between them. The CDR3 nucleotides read TGTGCCATCAGTGACGGCAGGTCCCGCTACAATGAGCAGTTCTTC. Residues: CAISDGRSRYNEQFF.